The entry that follows covers one T cell receptor (beta chain) sequence. The clone's antigen remains unknown. No base quality values were provided; no much bigger clone lies one nucleotide off. The immunoSEQ Assay was used to sequence TCRbeta CDR3 regions. After extraction, genomic DNA underwent amplification by bias-controlled multiplex PCR, followed by high-throughput sequencing. Under the source paper's analysis protocol: To quantify the absolute abundance of every unique TCRbeta CDR3 region, sequences were collapsed and filtered. Usable DNA was measured by amplifying reference genes present in all nucleated cells, and TCRbeta template counts were normalized to that usable DNA to estimate T cell fraction. Repertoire TCRs were annotated as SARS-CoV-2-specific by exact matching of V gene, CDR3 amino acid sequence and J gene to a known reactive TCR set. The reference SARS-CoV-2 TCR set came from MIRA and was filtered for enrichment in COVID-19-positive ImmuneCODE repertoires, removing public or cross-reactive TCRs. Drawing on the MIRA antigens, annotated TCRs were analysed further at the level of specific ORF or position within ORF. Depth was the summed frequency of annotated unique rearrangements, while breadth was defined as annotated unique rearrangements over total unique productive rearrangements. TCR breadth was compared between groups using two-sided Wilcoxon rank-sum tests. Sourced from immuneACCESS, this table was stored by TCRdb with only in-frame sequences that have V and J called. A share of the clones is absent; for the studies checked, an unresolved V gene accounts for under half, and the remainder has no known explanation. The D gene and trimming were derived from the DNA, and the V and J assignments and clone size from that table. Within this sample are about 400,000 clones, with 80% to 95% of them counted one time only. Of the sample, over 1.5% is held by the ten largest clones.

The sample originates from a study of Ad26.COV2.S vaccination and SARS-CoV-2 variants listed by TCRdb under 2021. With respect to the entire study: Vaccine-arm donors were drawn from COV1001, a multicentre, randomized, double-blind, placebo-controlled phase I-IIa trial of Ad26.COV2.S in healthy adults. TCRbeta repertoire sequencing served as the tool for gauging how specific and how broad the SARS-CoV-2-reactive T cell receptors were following Ad26.COV2.S vaccination. Dosing of Ad26.COV2.S was intramuscular, at either 5x10^10 or 1x10^11 viral particles, delivered as one shot or as two shots spaced 56 days apart. The TCR-sequenced set comprised about 32 samples: some 20 Ad26.COV2.S vaccine recipients, 5 placebo recipients and 8 SARS-CoV-2 convalescent individuals. Investigators remained blinded to trial group allocation during experiments and outcome assessment. Trial participants were randomized into five groups of five: low-dose or high-dose Ad26.COV2.S given once or twice, or placebo on both occasions. Overall results and qualifications from the work: The study was not powered for comparison of responses between vaccine doses or regimens. Non-spike TCR breadth was comparable between vaccine and placebo recipients, consistent with the vaccine containing only spike. Substantial breadth of spike-specific CD8+ and CD4+ T cell responses was reported after vaccination. The authors noted that total T cell responses may have been underestimated by the TCR breadth and depth analyses. Compared with placebo recipients, Ad26.COV2.S recipients showed higher spike-specific TCR breadth (P = 0.0014).

Sequences SQVTM (CDR1) and ANQGSEA (CDR2) are obtained from the germline V gene. The cysteine opens and the phenylalanine closes a CDR3 of 14 amino acids. Just CDR3 DNA is preserved here, 42 bases in frame from base 1. The germline V end is reduced by 8 bases and the J end by 2 bases; junction bases left unmatched: 9. The sample's treatment or condition label, in plain terms: around 19 received Ad26.COV2.S at low or high dose, single or two shots; about five received placebo; per-sample allocation not given. For vaccine and placebo recipients, the sequenced repertoires came from samples collected on day 63 after the first injection. Cohort 1b enrolled about 25 adults aged 18-55 years at a single site in Boston, USA, between 29 July and 7 August 2020. Ad26.COV2.S consisted of a replication-incompetent adenovirus type 26 vector by which a prefusion-stabilized SARS-CoV-2 spike protein from the original Wuhan strain was expressed.

This specimen was peripheral blood, taken in a trial of Ad26.COV2.S vaccine versus placebo. The sequence links TRBV29-1 to TRBJ2-3; 8 of the junction bases match TRBD2. The clonotype originates from a person between 18 and 65 years old who received the Ad26.COV2.S COVID-19 vaccine or a placebo. The CDR3: CSSRAGVYTDTQYF. The DNA is TGCAGCTCACGAGCGGGGGTCTACACAGATACGCAGTATTTT.